What follows are 10 T cell receptor beta chains derived from one specimen sequenced in a study of CD8 T cells in ankylosing spondylitis (dated by TCRdb to about 2017). The method behind the library was 5' RACE. Sequencing used an Illumina HiSeq 2500. TCRdb itself trimmed the public reads at Q25 with fastp, ran MiXCR and retained productive beta chains. Each record represents a unique CDR3 protein, reported with the most common genes and DNA among its rows. This sample holds about 220,000 distinct CDR3 sequences; 8% to 11% were observed only once. Of the sample, 21% falls within the top ten clones. The sequencing input was blood, either unsorted or a sorted T cell fraction (not recorded which). The receptors originated from a male donor with ankylosing spondylitis or in good health (not recorded which).

J is TRBJ2-1 and V is TRBV25-1; TRBD2 matches at 9 bases. V trimming: 0 bases; J trimming: 2 bases; junction bases outside the gene matches: 11. Looked up from germline, CDR1 is MGHDK and CDR2 is SYGVNS. This CDR3 is 19 amino acids long. The CDR3: CASSEYGGSGGGAYNEQFF. The CDR3 DNA is TGTGCCAGCAGTGAATATGGGGGATCCGGCGGGGGGGCCTACAATGAGCAGTTCTTC.

The J gene is TRBJ2-3, the V gene TRBV9; tentative D call: TRBD2 (6 bases). The CDR3 sequence is 13 residues long. CDR1 and CDR2 (germline): SGDLS, YYNGEE. Trimming removed 6 bases from V and 6 bases from J, with 14 bases in between. The CDR3 DNA sequence: TGTGCCAGCACCCGGGGGACCGGGGATACGCAGTATTTT. Translating gives CASTRGTGDTQYF. The full variable domain, completed using reference TRBV9 and TRBJ2-3, is DSGVTQTPKHLITATGQRVTLRCSPRSGDLSVYWYQQSLDQGLQFLIQYYNGEERAKGNILERFSAQQFPDLHSELNLSSLELGDSALYFCASTRGTGDTQYFGPGTRLTVL.

This clonotype was observed a few times. The chain has TRBV9 and TRBJ2-4; 8 positions agree with TRBD1. This CDR3 is 13 amino acids long. CDR1 and CDR2 (germline): SGDLS, YYNGEE. Trimming cost V 3 bases and J 5 bases; bases outside gene matches: 1. The CDR3 coding sequence is TGTGCCAGCAGCGCGGGACAGGAAAACATTCAGTACTTC. It translates to CASSAGQENIQYF.

The rearrangement links TRBV20-1 to TRBJ2-3; 10 positions match TRBD2. The CDR3 is 15 amino acids. The junction had 8 bases not matched to a gene; V was cut back by 6 bases and J by 2 bases. The V gene's germline CDR1 is DFQATT and CDR2 SNEGSKA (reference sequence). The CDR3 sequence is CSAEHSGGHTDTQYF. The CDR3 DNA follows: TGCAGTGCCGAGCATAGCGGGGGGCACACAGATACGCAGTATTTT.

This clonotype was recorded at least ten times. The rearrangement uses TRBV20-1 and TRBJ1-5; no reliable D call. The CDR3 runs to 12 residues. V lost 6 bases and J 1 base, leaving 7 bases between the germline ends. Per the germline V gene, CDR1 is DFQATT and CDR2 is SNEGSKA (reference sequence). The CDR3 nucleotides are TGCAGTGCGGGCGACAGCAATCAGCCCCAGCATTTT. Translating gives CSAGDSNQPQHF.

This clonotype was counted ten times or more. The chain uses TRBV5-1 and TRBJ1-6; no reliable D call. Germline V CDR1 and CDR2: SGHRS, YFSETQ. CDR3 size: 17 residues. V lost 4 bases to trimming and J lost 9 bases, with 23 bases between them. CDR3 sequence reads: CASSTVGRATDASPLHF. The CDR3 DNA is TGCGCCAGCAGCACTGTAGGGAGGGCTACGGATGCTTCACCCCTCCACTTT.

The genes are TRBV7-2 and TRBJ2-3; 8 bases align to TRBD2. Germline assignment: CDR1 SGHTA and CDR2 FQGNSA. This CDR3 contains 17 residues. Trimming took 9 bases from V and 3 from J; bases not matched to a gene: 17. CDR3 protein: CASIRSRSGGGTDTQYF. The CDR3 region has the DNA TGTGCCAGTATTCGTTCCAGGAGCGGGGGCGGGACAGATACGCAGTATTTT.

A note on this clonotype: A read error is possible here, since a much larger clone lies one base away. The CDR3 here is CASSARQLLNEKLFF. In DNA form, the CDR3 reads TGTGCCAGCAGCGCCAGACAGTTACTTAATGAAAAACTGTTTTTT. The V and J genes are TRBV7-8 and TRBJ1-4; D might be TRBD1 (5 bases). Trimming removed 5 bases from V and 4 bases from J, with 14 bases in between. The CDR3 covers 15 residues. CDR1 and CDR2 from the germline V gene are SGHVS and FQNEAQ. The complete variable domain, with remaining parts taken from reference TRBV7-8 and TRBJ1-4, reads GAGVSQSPRYKVAKRGQDVALRCDPISGHVSLFWYQQALGQGPEFLTYFQNEAQLDKSGLPSDRFFAERPEGSVSTLKIQRTQQEDSAVYLCASSARQLLNEKLFFGSGTQLSVL.

This clonotype has ten or more counts. The chain combines TRBV20-1 with TRBJ2-7; no definite D call. This CDR3 is 14 amino acids long. Germline CDR1 and CDR2: DFQATT and SNEGSKA (reference sequence). Trimming stripped 3 bases from V and 0 bases from J, with 12 bases between. The chain's CDR3 is CSASYFSSSYEQYF. CDR3 DNA sequence: TGCAGTGCTAGCTACTTCTCGAGCTCCTACGAGCAGTACTTC.

This clonotype was detected many times. The chain uses TRBV28 and TRBJ1-2; 8 nucleotides align to TRBD1. The CDR3 sequence is 13 residues long. Germline lookup yields CDR1 MDHEN and CDR2 SYDVKM. J lost 6 bases, V lost 4 bases, and 4 bases had no gene match. CDR3 region: CASSSQGADGYTF. CDR3 sequence (DNA): TGTGCCAGCAGTTCCCAGGGGGCGGATGGCTACACCTTC.